Below are 9 T cell receptor beta chains sequenced from a single sample in a study of cytomegalovirus exposure and HLA in healthy donors (dated by TCRdb to 2016 to 2017). The method behind the library was the immunoSEQ multiplex PCR assay. The multiplex PCR relied on a mix of 60 forward primers for TCR Vbeta segments and 13 reverse primers for TCR Jbeta segments. Entries here come from immuneACCESS through TCRdb and include only in-frame sequences with V and J called. Some clones fail to appear in such tables; in the studies checked, an unresolved V gene covers under half of the shortfall, and the cause of the remainder is unknown. This sample holds roughly 100,000 clones; less than 80% were observed only once. 3.3% of the sample rests with the top ten. The sample comprised PBMCs. All receptors derive from a woman in her forties in good health and CMV-seronegative.

This chain links TRBV5-1 with TRBJ2-2; 10 bases are shared with TRBD2. Trimming took 3 bases from V and 7 from J; bases not matched to a gene: 6. Looked up from germline, CDR1 is SGHRS and CDR2 is YFSETQ. The CDR3 consists of 15 residues. DNA of the CDR3: TGCGCCAGCAGCTCTCTAGCGGGAGCGGGCGGGGAGCTGTTTTTT. It encodes CASSSLAGAGGELFF.

This chain joins TRBV7-8 and TRBJ2-3; 14 nucleotides line up with TRBD2. The CDR3 sequence is 19 residues long. Germline values: CDR1 SGHVS, CDR2 FQNEAQ. The J segment lost 5 bases and the V segment lost 0 bases, leaving 10 bases of the junction unmatched. As DNA, the CDR3 is TGTGCCAGCAGCTTAGCCGAAGGACTAGCGGGAGGCCGAGGAGATACGCAGTATTTT. Residues: CASSLAEGLAGGRGDTQYF.

This chain uses TRBV2 with TRBJ2-5; D gene unclear. This CDR3 contains 12 residues. Germline values: CDR1 SNHLY, CDR2 FYNNEI. Trimming pared 7 bases from V and 2 bases from J, leaving 8 bases between. CDR3 bases: TGTGCCAGCACTAGAGTACAAGAGACCCAGTACTTC. It is translated as CASTRVQETQYF.

The chain couples TRBV13 to TRBJ2-3; TRBD1 agrees at 9 bases. Germline CDR1 PRHDT, CDR2 FYEKMQ (reference sequence). V trimming: 5 bases; J trimming: 4 bases; junction bases outside the gene matches: 7. The CDR3 is made up of 15 amino acids. CDR3 region: CASSPQDRGSDTQYF. Written as DNA, the CDR3 is TGTGCCAGCAGCCCCCAGGACAGGGGTTCAGATACGCAGTATTTT. Full variable domain (remainder filled in from reference TRBV13 and TRBJ2-3): AAGVIQSPRHLIKEKRETATLKCYPIPRHDTVYWYQQGPGQDPQFLISFYEKMQSDKGSIPDRFSAQQFSDYHSELNMSSLELGDSALYFCASSPQDRGSDTQYFGPGTRLTVL.

This chain links TRBV14 with TRBJ2-3, with TRBD2 identical over 9 bases. The CDR3 is 14 residues long. Germline V gene sequence: CDR1 SGHDN, CDR2 FVKESK. With 7 bases clipped from V and 3 bases from J, the junction kept 5 bases outside the gene matches. In nucleotides, the CDR3 is TGTGCCAGCACTGGGACTAGCAGAACAGATACGCAGTATTTT. The encoded protein is CASTGTSRTDTQYF.

The genes are TRBV7-2 and TRBJ1-2; TRBD1 matches 8 bases. This CDR3 is built from 15 residues. The germline gives CDR1 SGHTA, CDR2 FQGNSA. J gave up 0 bases and V 5 bases, and 5 bases lay outside the gene matches. The CDR3 DNA is TGTGCCAGCAGCAGTGGACAGGGTGCTAACTATGGCTACACCTTC. Translating gives CASSSGQGANYGYTF.

V usage is TRBV27 and J usage is TRBJ2-7, with TRBD2 identical over 8 bases. V shed 6 bases, J shed 3 bases, and the junction held 4 bases outside the gene matches. Germline V gives CDR1 MNHEY, CDR2 SMNVEV (reference sequence). This CDR3 has 13 amino acids. The CDR3 loop reads CASRRTSNYEQYF. For the CDR3, the DNA is TGTGCCAGCAGGAGGACTAGCAACTACGAGCAGTACTTC.

The V and J genes are TRBV25-1 and TRBJ2-2; D is unresolved. CDR3 length equals 12 residues. Trimming removed 4 bases from V and 3 bases from J, with 3 bases in between. Germline V gene data show CDR1 as MGHDK and CDR2 as SYGVNS. The CDR3 coding sequence is TGTGCCAGCAGTGTATACACCGGGGAGCTGTTTTTT. As protein: CASSVYTGELFF.

The chain's CDR3 is CASSVGLGGGVGNTIYF. In DNA form, the CDR3 reads TGTGCCAGCAGCGTAGGCCTAGGGGGGGGCGTTGGAAACACCATATATTTT. The chain uses TRBV9 and TRBJ1-3, with D maybe TRBD1 (6 bases). This CDR3 region has 17 residues. Trimming cost V 0 bases and J 3 bases, with 16 bases left between them. Germline V gene data show CDR1 as SGDLS and CDR2 as YYNGEE.